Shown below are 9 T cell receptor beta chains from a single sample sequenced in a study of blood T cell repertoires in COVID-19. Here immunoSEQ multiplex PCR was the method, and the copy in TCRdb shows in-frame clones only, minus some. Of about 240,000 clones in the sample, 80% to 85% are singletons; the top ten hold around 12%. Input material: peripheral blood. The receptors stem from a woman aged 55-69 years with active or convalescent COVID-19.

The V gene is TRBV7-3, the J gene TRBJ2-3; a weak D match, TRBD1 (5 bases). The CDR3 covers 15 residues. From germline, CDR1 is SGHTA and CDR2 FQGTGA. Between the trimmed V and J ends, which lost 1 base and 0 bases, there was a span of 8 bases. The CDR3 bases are TGTGCCAGCAGCTTAAGACAGATAAGCACAGATACGCAGTATTTT. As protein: CASSLRQISTDTQYF.

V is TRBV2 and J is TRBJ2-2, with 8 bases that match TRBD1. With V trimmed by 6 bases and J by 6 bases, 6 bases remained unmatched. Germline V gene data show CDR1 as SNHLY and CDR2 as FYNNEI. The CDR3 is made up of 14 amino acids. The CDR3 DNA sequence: TGTGCCAGCAGGCCGACAGGGGTGCCCGGGGAGCTGTTTTTT. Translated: CASRPTGVPGELFF.

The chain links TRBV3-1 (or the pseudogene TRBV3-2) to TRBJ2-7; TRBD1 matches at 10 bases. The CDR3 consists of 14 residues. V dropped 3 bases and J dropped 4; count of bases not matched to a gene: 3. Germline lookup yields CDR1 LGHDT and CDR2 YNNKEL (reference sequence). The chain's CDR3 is CASSQGGQGYEQYF. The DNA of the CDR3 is TGTGCCAGCAGCCAGGGGGGACAGGGGTACGAGCAGTACTTC.

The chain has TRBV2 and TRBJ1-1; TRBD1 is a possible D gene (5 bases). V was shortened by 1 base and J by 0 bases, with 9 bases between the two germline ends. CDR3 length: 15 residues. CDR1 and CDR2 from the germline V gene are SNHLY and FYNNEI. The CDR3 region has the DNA TGTGCCAGCAGTGAAGTAGGGGAATTGAACACTGAAGCTTTCTTT. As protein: CASSEVGELNTEAFF.

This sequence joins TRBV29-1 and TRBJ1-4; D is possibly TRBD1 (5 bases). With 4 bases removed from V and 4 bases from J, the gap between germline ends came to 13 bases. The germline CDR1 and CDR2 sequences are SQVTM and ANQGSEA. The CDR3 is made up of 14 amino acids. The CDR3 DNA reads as TGCAGCGTTGCATCGACAGCCCTTAATGAAAAACTGTTTTTT. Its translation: CSVASTALNEKLFF.

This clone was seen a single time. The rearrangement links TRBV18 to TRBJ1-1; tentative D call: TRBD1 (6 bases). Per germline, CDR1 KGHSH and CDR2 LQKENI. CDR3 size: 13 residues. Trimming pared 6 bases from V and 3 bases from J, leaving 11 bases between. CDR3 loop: CASSQGSDTEAFF. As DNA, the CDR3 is TGTGCCAGCTCCCAGGGGTCTGACACTGAAGCTTTCTTT.

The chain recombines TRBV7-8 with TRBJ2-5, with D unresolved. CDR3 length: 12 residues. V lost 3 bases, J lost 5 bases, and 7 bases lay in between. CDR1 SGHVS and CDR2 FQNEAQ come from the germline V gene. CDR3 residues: CASSFWRETQYF. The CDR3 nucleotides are TGTGCCAGCAGCTTTTGGCGGGAGACCCAGTACTTC.

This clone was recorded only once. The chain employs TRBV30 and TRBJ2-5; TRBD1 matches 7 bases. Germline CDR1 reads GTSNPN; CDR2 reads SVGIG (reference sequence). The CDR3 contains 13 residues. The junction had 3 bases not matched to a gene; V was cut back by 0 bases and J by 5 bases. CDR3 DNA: TGTGCCTGGAGTGTACAGGGGCGGGAGACCCAGTACTTC. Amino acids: CAWSVQGRETQYF.

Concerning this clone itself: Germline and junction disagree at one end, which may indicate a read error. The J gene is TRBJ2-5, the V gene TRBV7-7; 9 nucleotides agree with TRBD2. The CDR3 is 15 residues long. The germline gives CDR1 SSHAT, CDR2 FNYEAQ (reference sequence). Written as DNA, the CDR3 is TGTGCTAGCAGCGCCGGAGCGGGGGGAGAGGGGACCCAGTACTTC. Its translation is CASSAGAGGEGTQYF.